These 16 T cell receptor beta chains originate from one sample sequenced in a study of spatial heterogeneity in lung cancer. MiXCR was run by TCRdb on the 5' RACE reads, yielding one entry per CDR3 protein. The sample carries tens of thousands of distinct CDR3 sequences, around 21% recorded once. Indicated time point: sample taken at primary tumor resection. Whole RNA was taken from tumor, nontumor lung or frozen PBMC; it was then sequenced unsorted. The source material was PBMCs, sampled at surgery. The receptors shown here come from a male donor with early-stage non-small cell lung cancer.

V gene TRBV2 combines with J gene TRBJ1-1; D gene unclear. The length of the CDR3 is 14 residues. In germline, CDR1 is SNHLY, CDR2 FYNNEI. The V and J ends lost 8 bases and 0 bases respectively, with 13 bases between them. The CDR3 loop reads CASQKRRLNTEAFF. The CDR3 coding sequence is TGTGCCAGCCAGAAACGACGGTTGAACACTGAAGCTTTCTTT.

This clonotype was found many times. V usage is TRBV24-1 and J usage is TRBJ2-1; TRBD2 matches at 9 bases. After removal of 8 bases from V and 6 bases from J, the junction contained 4 bases not matched to a gene. The CDR3 consists of 13 residues. Germline V gives CDR1 KGHDR, CDR2 SFDVKD. CDR3 nucleotide sequence: TGTGCCACCACACGAGCGGGGGGCAATGAGCAGTTCTTC. Translation: CATTRAGGNEQFF.

This clonotype appeared a single time. The rearrangement links TRBV6-1 to TRBJ2-7; maybe TRBD1 (6 bases). The CDR3 length is 11 residues. The V and J ends lost 8 bases and 2 bases respectively, with 7 bases between them. CDR1 and CDR2 from the germline V gene are MNHNS and SASEGT. CDR3 DNA: TGTGCCAGCCGGGACACCTACGAGCAGTACTTC. Translated: CASRDTYEQYF.

This clonotype was recorded only once. In nucleotides, the CDR3 is TGTGCCTGGAGTGTTTTGGACAGGGAAGCTTTCTTT. Its protein product is CAWSVLDREAFF. The chain links TRBV30 to TRBJ1-1; 7 nucleotides line up with TRBD1. Germline V gene data show CDR1 as GTSNPN and CDR2 as SVGIG (reference sequence). This CDR3 comprises 12 residues. V shed 0 bases and J 8 bases; nucleotides not matched to a gene: 3. Based on the CDR3 plus reference TRBV30 and TRBJ1-1, the full variable domain is SQTIHQWPATLVQPVGSPLSLECTVEGTSNPNLYWYRQAAGRGLQLLFYSVGIGQISSEVPQNLSASRPQDRQFILSSKKLLLSDSGFYLCAWSVLDREAFFGQGTRLTVV.

This clonotype was seen a few times. The chain has TRBV5-6 and TRBJ1-3; D might be TRBD1 (6 bases). Germline V CDR1 and CDR2: SGHDT, YYEEEE. Trimming cost V 1 base and J 4 bases, with 15 bases left between them. This CDR3 contains 16 residues. CDR3 in amino acids: CASSLTRGAAGNTIYF. As DNA, the CDR3 is TGTGCCAGCAGCTTGACGAGGGGGGCGGCCGGAAACACCATATATTTT.

This clonotype was seen more than once but under ten times. The chain uses TRBV7-9 and TRBJ1-1; D possibly corresponds to TRBD1 (5 bases). The length of the CDR3 is 16 residues. The V gene's germline CDR1 is SEHNR and CDR2 FQNEAQ (reference sequence). The V and J ends lost 3 bases and 1 base respectively, with 15 bases between them. CDR3: CASSLVGGSANTEAFF. For the CDR3, the DNA is TGTGCCAGCAGCTTGGTCGGGGGGTCGGCGAACACTGAAGCTTTCTTT.

At least ten counts were recorded for this clonotype. The chain has TRBV3-1 and TRBJ1-5; a weak D match, TRBD1 (5 bases). Germline values: CDR1 LGHDT, CDR2 YNNKEL (reference sequence). The CDR3 is 13 amino acids. Between the trimmed V and J ends, which lost 7 bases and 7 bases, there was a span of 14 bases. CDR3: CASTGGIGQPQHF. In DNA, the CDR3 is TGTGCCAGCACGGGGGGGATTGGGCAGCCCCAGCATTTT.

To note about this clonotype: A read error is possible here, since a much larger clone lies one base away. This sequence joins TRBV7-2 and TRBJ2-2; D possibly corresponds to TRBD1 (6 bases). V lost 3 bases to trimming and J lost 3 bases, with 11 bases between them. Germline V gives CDR1 SGHTA, CDR2 FQGNSA. The CDR3 runs 15 residues. The CDR3 here is CASSLQGCHTGELFF. CDR3 coding DNA: TGTGCCAGCAGCTTGCAGGGGTGTCACACCGGGGAGCTGTTTTTT. The full variable domain, its missing parts supplied by reference TRBV7-2 and TRBJ2-2, is GAGVSQSPSNKVTEKGKDVELRCDPISGHTALYWYRQSLGQGLEFLIYFQGNSAPDKSGLPSDRFSAERTGGSVSTLTIQRTQQEDSAVYLCASSLQGCHTGELFFGEGSRLTVL.

This rearrangement joins TRBV2 to TRBJ2-7; tentatively, D is TRBD1 (5 bases). Germline loops: CDR1 SNHLY, CDR2 FYNNEI. V lost 2 bases to trimming and J lost 0 bases, with 17 bases between them. The CDR3 runs to 17 residues. The CDR3 spells CASSEKPTRGNSYEQYF. Written as DNA, the CDR3 is TGTGCCAGCAGTGAAAAGCCGACAAGGGGTAACTCCTACGAGCAGTACTTC. The variable domain in full, with the rest retrieved from reference TRBV2 and TRBJ2-7, is EPEVTQTPSHQVTQMGQEVILRCVPISNHLYFYWYRQILGQKVEFLVSFYNNEISEKSEIFDDQFSVERPDGSNFTLKIRSTKLEDSAMYFCASSEKPTRGNSYEQYFGPGTRLTVT.

In its sample, this clonotype was seen a few times. The chain uses TRBV7-6 and TRBJ2-1, with D unclear. V was trimmed by 1 base and J by 9 bases, leaving 7 bases between them. The CDR3 loop spans 12 amino acids. Germline V CDR1 and CDR2: SGHVS, FNYEAQ. The CDR3 DNA reads as TGTGCCAGCAGCTTAGTTTATGGTGAGCAGTTCTTC. Translating it yields CASSLVYGEQFF.

This chain links TRBV12-3 or TRBV12-4 with TRBJ2-7; 12 nucleotides agree with TRBD2. This CDR3 contains 15 residues. V gave up 5 bases and J gave up 4 bases; unmatched junction bases: 6. The CDR3 DNA is TGTGCCAGCAGTCCGGCTAGCGGGAGGGGGTACGAGCAGTACTTC. Translated: CASSPASGRGYEQYF.

Only a few counts were recorded for this clonotype. The CDR3 loop is CASSFGVFGYTF. In DNA form, the CDR3 reads TGTGCCAGCAGTTTTGGGGTTTTCGGCTACACCTTC. The chain has TRBV12-3 or TRBV12-4 and TRBJ1-2; D is unclear. This CDR3 is built from 12 residues. V lost 3 bases and J lost 8, with 10 bases in between.

This rearrangement joins TRBV28 to TRBJ1-5; possible D gene TRBD1, 6 bases. The CDR3 is made up of 15 amino acids. V lost 5 bases and J 6 bases, leaving 17 bases between the germline ends. From germline, CDR1 is MDHEN and CDR2 SYDVKM. The CDR3 sequence: CASSPNPRGTQPQHF. In nucleotides, the CDR3 is TGTGCCAGCAGTCCCAATCCCAGGGGCACTCAGCCCCAGCATTTT.

The chain recombines TRBV15 with TRBJ1-1, with no clear D. Germline CDR1 and CDR2: LNHNV and YYDKDF (reference sequence). CDR3 size: 13 residues. V was cut by 0 bases and J by 5 bases, with 7 bases left in between. CDR3 sequence: CATSRDDFTEAFF. Written as DNA, the CDR3 is TGTGCCACCAGCAGAGATGACTTTACTGAAGCTTTCTTT.

About this clonotype: Sequence at one end of the junction differs from germline and may be a read error. J is TRBJ1-2 and V is TRBV12-3 or TRBV12-4, with a weak D call TRBD1 (6 bases). The CDR3 runs 13 residues. This CDR3 is CVSALGHQNGYTF. The CDR3 coding sequence is TGTGTCAGCGCCCTGGGACACCAGAACGGCTACACCTTC.

There are a few counts of this clonotype. CDR3 protein: CASSSHGQRNIQYF. In DNA, the CDR3 is TGTGCCAGCAGCTCGCACGGACAGAGAAACATTCAGTACTTC. This chain joins TRBV7-2 and TRBJ2-4; D might be TRBD1 (6 bases). This CDR3 is 14 amino acids long. CDR1 and CDR2 from the germline V gene are SGHTA and FQGNSA. V was clipped by 4 bases and J by 6 bases, with 13 bases between them. Drawing the rest from reference TRBV7-2 and TRBJ2-4, the complete variable domain is GAGVSQSPSNKVTEKGKDVELRCDPISGHTALYWYRQSLGQGLEFLIYFQGNSAPDKSGLPSDRFSAERTGGSVSTLTIQRTQQEDSAVYLCASSSHGQRNIQYFGAGTRLSVL.